This T cell receptor beta chain was recorded in a study of low-dose radiotherapy and immunotherapy resistance in tumors (dated by TCRdb to the early 2020s). Regarding the study in general: In Cohort 1, 0.5 Gy per fraction was delivered every 2 weeks, and a total PTV dose of 6.5 Gy was prescribed. Every two weeks, patients got intravenous cyclophosphamide at 200 mg/m2, given one day ahead of each radiation and immunotherapy administration. Patients were given nivolumab as a 240 mg flat dose every two weeks and ipilimumab at 1 mg/kg every six weeks, with both drugs delivered intravenously. Cohort 2 received 1 Gy per fraction every two weeks, with a total of 13 Gy over 26 weeks. Starting on cycle 1 day 1, patients took 300 mg of aspirin by mouth once a day for four cycles. Randomization of trial participants into treatment groups was not performed. The translational analysis covered eight patients: three from the first dose cohort and the first five from the second dose cohort.

This clonotype was picked up many times. Its antigen is still unknown. No base qualities exist here, and no much larger clone lies one base off it. TCRdb lists the instrument as Illumina HiSeq 2500. Superscript III and a set of TRAV- and TRBV-specific primers were used to synthesize first-strand cDNA, so that both TCRalpha and TCRbeta chains were covered. TCRs were amplified for 15 to 20 PCR cycles with Phusion, using a constant-region primer paired with the adapter attached to the V primers. Isolated mRNA was amplified with the MessageAmp II aRNA Amplification Kit, using a 16-hour in vitro transcription at 37°C. The Dynabeads mRNA DIRECT Purification Kit was used to isolate mRNA for TCR sequencing. Indexed Illumina adapters were added in a second Phusion PCR of 25 to 30 cycles, and the PCR products were purified with AMPure XP beads. In the paper's pipeline: Using custom Perl scripts, TCR sequences that encoded the same protein were pooled, out-of-frame sequences were dropped, and the abundance of each clonotype was calculated. The analysis excluded TCR sequences that were supported by just one read. Among the metrics used to describe the repertoires were Shannon entropy, Gini index, clonality, richness, and the frequency of TCRs shared between repertoires. TCRdb's own reprocessing of the public reads used fastp at Q25 and MiXCR and kept productive beta chains. Every entry covers one CDR3 protein and lists the most common genes and DNA from its rows. These V and J calls rely on TCRdb rather than the paper's analysis. The table for this sample lists under 110,000 distinct CDR3 sequences; roughly 20% of them were counted only once. Roughly 4.3% of the sample belongs to the ten largest clones.

Explained via the paper, the time point label denotes: after trial treatment. Reading the label with the study, this specimen's treatment or condition is: LDRT plus nivolumab, ipilimumab, low-dose cyclophosphamide and aspirin (RACIN trial). The donors came from RACIN, which was a single-arm phase I dose-escalation trial that paired nivolumab and ipilimumab with aspirin, low-dose cyclophosphamide and low-dose radiotherapy. Eligible patients had advanced, TIL-negative solid tumors. The receptor's source is a male donor with prostate cancer. This specimen consisted of PBMCs, obtained after low-dose radiotherapy plus immunotherapy.

The CDR3 loop reads CSVSDSLNSPLHF. The base sequence is TGCAGCGTTTCGGACAGTCTCAATTCACCCCTCCACTTT. This chain is built from TRBV29-1 and TRBJ1-6; TRBD1 might be the D gene, on 6 matching bases. The junction carries 12 bases between V and J, which are trimmed by 5 bases and 7 bases respectively. From the cysteine up to the phenylalanine, the CDR3 has a length of 13 residues. Only the CDR3 DNA is retained, 39 bases long and in frame from the first base. The germline V gene yields SQVTM for CDR1 and ANQGSEA for CDR2.